A selection of T cell receptor beta chains follows, all from one sample in a study of OX40 agonist ivuxolimab in advanced cancers. The assay was immunoSEQ multiplex PCR, and TCRdb's table has in-frame clones only and misses some. In the table there are around 48,000 clones, more than 75% of which are singletons. The specimen comprised CD4+ or CD8+ T cells sorted from blood, sampled in a trial of the OX40 agonist ivuxolimab. The receptors shown here come from an adult with an advanced solid tumor such as melanoma, head and neck, liver or kidney cancer. Each CDR3 is given with its conserved first and last residue. Fields, in order: V gene, D gene, CDR3 length, J gene, clone size, CDR3 protein, CDR3 DNA. D genes are given only for firm matches. Clone size, where shown, is once, few, many, or a class for clones that have expanded.

v_call: TRBV25-1; d_call: -; cdr3_length: 12; j_call: TRBJ2-5; clone_size: -; cdr3_aa: CASKGDGETQYF; cdr3_nt: TGTGCCAGCAAGGGTGACGGGGAGACCCAGTACTTC
v_call: TRBV19; d_call: -; cdr3_length: 12; j_call: TRBJ1-6; clone_size: -; cdr3_aa: CASGTAQATLHF; cdr3_nt: TGTGCCAGCGGGACCGCTCAGGCCACCCTCCACTTT
v_call: TRBV5-6; d_call: -; cdr3_length: 15; j_call: TRBJ1-1; clone_size: -; cdr3_aa: CASTLEVGVNTEAFF; cdr3_nt: TGTGCCAGCACCCTTGAGGTGGGGGTGAACACTGAAGCTTTCTTT
v_call: TRBV18; d_call: -; cdr3_length: 14; j_call: TRBJ2-1; clone_size: -; cdr3_aa: CASSPALAYNEQFF; cdr3_nt: TGTGCCAGCTCACCGGCGCTCGCCTACAATGAGCAGTTCTTC
v_call: TRBV6-5; d_call: -; cdr3_length: 16; j_call: TRBJ2-5; clone_size: -; cdr3_aa: CASSLPGAPDPEAQYF; cdr3_nt: TGTGCCAGCAGTTTACCGGGAGCCCCCGATCCAGAGGCCCAGTACTTC
v_call: TRBV5-4; d_call: -; cdr3_length: 14; j_call: TRBJ2-5; clone_size: -; cdr3_aa: CASSPRLNQETQYF; cdr3_nt: TGTGCCAGCAGCCCGCGACTCAACCAAGAGACCCAGTACTTC
v_call: TRBV28; d_call: TRBD1; cdr3_length: 18; j_call: TRBJ1-1; clone_size: -; cdr3_aa: CASSLIDRGLFLNTEAFF; cdr3_nt: TGTGCCAGCAGTTTAATCGACAGGGGGCTATTTCTGAACACTGAAGCTTTCTTT
v_call: TRBV28; d_call: -; cdr3_length: 13; j_call: TRBJ2-5; clone_size: -; cdr3_aa: CASRYREQETQYF; cdr3_nt: TGTGCCAGCAGGTATCGGGAACAAGAGACCCAGTACTTC
v_call: TRBV6-1; d_call: -; cdr3_length: 14; j_call: TRBJ2-2; clone_size: -; cdr3_aa: CASNQNKYTGELFF; cdr3_nt: TGTGCCAGCAACCAAAACAAGTACACCGGGGAGCTGTTTTTT
v_call: TRBV7-2; d_call: TRBD1; cdr3_length: 14; j_call: TRBJ2-7; clone_size: -; cdr3_aa: CASSSIQGSYEQYF; cdr3_nt: TGTGCCAGCAGCTCAATACAGGGGTCCTACGAGCAGTACTTC
v_call: TRBV2; d_call: TRBD2; cdr3_length: 14; j_call: TRBJ2-5; clone_size: -; cdr3_aa: CASQSGRADETQYF; cdr3_nt: TGTGCCAGCCAGAGCGGGAGGGCCGATGAGACCCAGTACTTC
v_call: TRBV5-4; d_call: TRBD1; cdr3_length: 15; j_call: TRBJ1-2; clone_size: -; cdr3_aa: CASSSRTGANYGYTF; cdr3_nt: TGTGCCAGCAGCTCCCGGACAGGGGCTAACTATGGCTACACCTTC
v_call: TRBV5-8; d_call: -; cdr3_length: 14; j_call: TRBJ2-7; clone_size: once; cdr3_aa: CASSWGWASYEQYF; cdr3_nt: TGTGCCAGCAGCTGGGGTTGGGCCTCCTACGAGCAGTACTTC
v_call: TRBV28; d_call: TRBD2; cdr3_length: 14; j_call: TRBJ2-7; clone_size: -; cdr3_aa: CASRLRGRLYEQYF; cdr3_nt: TGTGCCAGCCGACTTCGCGGGAGACTCTACGAGCAGTACTTC
v_call: TRBV15; d_call: TRBD1; cdr3_length: 16; j_call: TRBJ2-2; clone_size: once; cdr3_aa: CATSRGGTANTGELFF; cdr3_nt: TGTGCCACCAGCAGAGGTGGGACAGCCAACACCGGGGAGCTGTTTTTT
v_call: TRBV19; d_call: -; cdr3_length: 13; j_call: TRBJ1-1; clone_size: -; cdr3_aa: CASSTQGITEAFF; cdr3_nt: TGTGCCAGTAGTACCCAGGGGATCACTGAAGCTTTCTTT
v_call: TRBV6-5; d_call: TRBD1; cdr3_length: 13; j_call: TRBJ1-5; clone_size: -; cdr3_aa: CASRGQGNQPQHF; cdr3_nt: TGTGCCAGCAGGGGACAGGGCAATCAGCCCCAGCATTTT
v_call: TRBV11-2; d_call: TRBD2; cdr3_length: 18; j_call: TRBJ2-2; clone_size: once; cdr3_aa: CASSLTGTSGSRTGELFF; cdr3_nt: TGTGCCAGCAGCTTAACCGGGACTAGCGGGAGTCGAACCGGGGAGCTGTTTTTT
v_call: TRBV6-1; d_call: -; cdr3_length: 15; j_call: TRBJ2-5; clone_size: few; cdr3_aa: CASGPGTSYQETQYF; cdr3_nt: TGTGCCAGCGGCCCCGGGACATCGTACCAAGAGACCCAGTACTTC
v_call: TRBV7-3; d_call: TRBD1; cdr3_length: 15; j_call: TRBJ1-6; clone_size: -; cdr3_aa: CASSLTGQNNSPLHF; cdr3_nt: TGTGCCAGCAGCTTAACGGGACAGAATAATTCACCCCTCCACTTT
v_call: TRBV5-1; d_call: -; cdr3_length: 11; j_call: TRBJ2-2; clone_size: -; cdr3_aa: CASSSAGELFF; cdr3_nt: TGCGCCAGTAGTTCCGCCGGGGAGCTGTTTTTT
v_call: TRBV7-3; d_call: TRBD1; cdr3_length: 14; j_call: TRBJ2-1; clone_size: -; cdr3_aa: CASSLQGAVDEQFF; cdr3_nt: TGTGCCAGCAGCCTACAGGGGGCGGTGGATGAGCAGTTCTTC
v_call: TRBV7-6; d_call: -; cdr3_length: 14; j_call: TRBJ2-3; clone_size: -; cdr3_aa: CASSLGGHTDTQYF; cdr3_nt: TGTGCCAGCAGCTTAGGGGGACACACAGATACGCAGTATTTT
v_call: TRBV19; d_call: -; cdr3_length: 13; j_call: TRBJ2-3; clone_size: -; cdr3_aa: CASKADSTDTQYF; cdr3_nt: TGTGCCAGTAAGGCGGATAGCACAGATACGCAGTATTTT
v_call: TRBV6-6; d_call: TRBD2; cdr3_length: 13; j_call: TRBJ2-7; clone_size: -; cdr3_aa: CASSTLAGVEQYF; cdr3_nt: TGTGCCAGCAGTACCCTAGCGGGAGTCGAGCAGTACTTC
v_call: TRBV9; d_call: -; cdr3_length: 15; j_call: TRBJ1-3; clone_size: -; cdr3_aa: CASSVSGTSGNTIYF; cdr3_nt: TGTGCCAGCAGTGTATCCGGGACATCTGGAAACACCATATATTTT
v_call: TRBV2; d_call: -; cdr3_length: 15; j_call: TRBJ2-3; clone_size: -; cdr3_aa: CASSEGTLVGDTQYF; cdr3_nt: TGTGCCAGCAGCGAGGGCACTCTCGTGGGGGATACGCAGTATTTT
v_call: TRBV28; d_call: -; cdr3_length: 12; j_call: TRBJ2-5; clone_size: -; cdr3_aa: CASSLLAETQYF; cdr3_nt: TGTGCCAGCAGTCTACTGGCAGAGACCCAGTACTTC
v_call: TRBV30; d_call: TRBD1; cdr3_length: 14; j_call: TRBJ1-3; clone_size: -; cdr3_aa: CAWMGQGNRNTIYF; cdr3_nt: TGTGCCTGGATGGGACAGGGCAATCGGAACACCATATATTTT
v_call: TRBV6-1; d_call: TRBD1; cdr3_length: 15; j_call: TRBJ2-6; clone_size: -; cdr3_aa: CASRTGGSGANVLTF; cdr3_nt: TGTGCCAGCAGGACAGGGGGCTCTGGGGCCAACGTCCTGACTTTC
v_call: TRBV10-3; d_call: -; cdr3_length: 17; j_call: TRBJ2-1; clone_size: -; cdr3_aa: CAISESNPGKQNNEQFF; cdr3_nt: TGTGCCATCAGTGAGTCGAATCCAGGTAAACAAAACAATGAGCAGTTCTTC
v_call: TRBV29-1; d_call: -; cdr3_length: 11; j_call: TRBJ2-5; clone_size: -; cdr3_aa: CSVEQIETQYF; cdr3_nt: TGCAGCGTTGAACAGATAGAGACCCAGTACTTC